This is a list of T cell receptor beta chains from one sample in a study of neurological immune-mediated disorders. TCRdb itself ran the 5' RACE reads through MiXCR, one entry per CDR3 protein. The profile shows about 52,000 distinct CDR3 sequences, over 3.5% of them singletons. The sequenced sample was PBMCs. The receptors were sampled from a man aged 55-75 years with multiple sclerosis. CDR3s include the opening cysteine and the closing phenylalanine or tryptophan. Each record gives: clone size, D gene, J gene, V gene, CDR3 DNA, CDR3 protein. The D gene is left open where the match is weak. Clone size is not always given. Where it is, it says once, few, many or a class for expanded clones.

abundance: .
d_gene: TRBD1
j_gene: TRBJ2-7
v_gene: TRBV11-2
CDR3nt: TGTGCCAGCAGCACCGGACAGGGAGGCGAGCAGTACTTC
CDR3aa: CASSTGQGGEQYF

abundance: few
d_gene: .
j_gene: TRBJ2-3
v_gene: TRBV13
CDR3nt: TGTGCCAGCAGCTCCCAATCGACAGATACGCAGTATTTT
CDR3aa: CASSSQSTDTQYF

abundance: many
d_gene: .
j_gene: TRBJ2-5
v_gene: TRBV7-2
CDR3nt: TGTGCCAGCAGCCTTGACACCCTGGGCATTAAGACCCAGTACTTC
CDR3aa: CASSLDTLGIKTQYF

abundance: many
d_gene: .
j_gene: TRBJ1-6
v_gene: TRBV7-3
CDR3nt: TGTGCCAGCAGCCGGGACACCCGTTATAATTCACCCCTCCACTTT
CDR3aa: CASSRDTRYNSPLHF

abundance: many
d_gene: .
j_gene: TRBJ1-1
v_gene: TRBV5-6
CDR3nt: TGTGCCAGCAGCTTGGGTATGGCAGGGCCGAACACTGAAGCTTTCTTT
CDR3aa: CASSLGMAGPNTEAFF

abundance: many
d_gene: .
j_gene: TRBJ1-1
v_gene: TRBV29-1
CDR3nt: TGCAGCGCCCTGGTGGCAGCCAAGGAAGCTTTCTTT
CDR3aa: CSALVAAKEAFF

abundance: many
d_gene: .
j_gene: TRBJ1-5
v_gene: TRBV25-1
CDR3nt: TGTGCCAGCAGTGTGGGGGTTGACAATCAGCCCCAGCATTTT
CDR3aa: CASSVGVDNQPQHF

abundance: many
d_gene: .
j_gene: TRBJ1-1
v_gene: TRBV20-1
CDR3nt: TGCAGTGCTAGGGGTCCCCCGAATGAAGCTTTCTTT
CDR3aa: CSARGPPNEAFF

abundance: few
d_gene: TRBD1
j_gene: TRBJ2-7
v_gene: TRBV20-1
CDR3nt: TGCAGTGCTAGAGATCCTCGCAGGGGGCTTTCCTACGAGCAGTACTTC
CDR3aa: CSARDPRRGLSYEQYF

abundance: many
d_gene: .
j_gene: TRBJ2-5
v_gene: TRBV5-1
CDR3nt: TGCGCCAGCAGCTTGGAGGACTCTCTGCGCGAGACCCAGTACTTC
CDR3aa: CASSLEDSLRETQYF

abundance: medium-sized
d_gene: TRBD1
j_gene: TRBJ1-5
v_gene: TRBV20-1
CDR3nt: TGCAGTGCTAGAGATATCGACAGGGCCAATCAGCCCCAGCATTTT
CDR3aa: CSARDIDRANQPQHF

abundance: many
d_gene: .
j_gene: TRBJ1-5
v_gene: TRBV15
CDR3nt: TGTGCCACCAGCAGAGAGATGGAGAGCAATCAGCCCCAGCATTTT
CDR3aa: CATSREMESNQPQHF

abundance: many
d_gene: .
j_gene: TRBJ2-7
v_gene: TRBV20-1
CDR3nt: TGCAGTGCTAAGCTCGCGACAGGTGAGAAGGCCCAGTACTTC
CDR3aa: CSAKLATGEKAQYF

abundance: many
d_gene: TRBD1
j_gene: TRBJ2-1
v_gene: TRBV20-1
CDR3nt: TGCAGTGCTCCGGGGACAGGGCACAATGAGCAGTTCTTC
CDR3aa: CSAPGTGHNEQFF

abundance: many
d_gene: .
j_gene: TRBJ2-2
v_gene: TRBV20-1
CDR3nt: TGCAGTGCTAGTAGTGGCAGGCCATCTCAGACCGGGGAGCTGTTTTTT
CDR3aa: CSASSGRPSQTGELFF

abundance: .
d_gene: TRBD1
j_gene: TRBJ1-1
v_gene: TRBV7-8
CDR3nt: TGTGCCAGCAGCTTTAGGGGAGCGGACAGGGCTGCCGCTGAAGCTTTCTTT
CDR3aa: CASSFRGADRAAAEAFF